The 24 T cell receptor beta chains reported below all come from one sample, sequenced in a study of T cell responses to AZD1222 COVID-19 vaccine. Only in-frame clones appear in the TCRdb table, and some are missing; sequencing was by immunoSEQ multiplex PCR. This table has 100,000 or so clones, 70% to 90% appearing once. Source: peripheral blood, taken on day 0 of AZD1222 vaccination. These receptors were collected from an adult in good health.

J is TRBJ2-7 and V is TRBV2; D remains ambiguous. With 7 bases removed from V and 0 bases from J, the gap between germline ends came to 7 bases. CDR3 length: 12 amino acids. CDR1 and CDR2 from the germline V gene are SNHLY and FYNNEI. The CDR3 spells CASTLTSYEQYF. The CDR3 DNA reads as TGTGCCAGCACCTTAACCTCCTACGAGCAGTACTTC.

This chain joins TRBV10-1 and TRBJ2-7; TRBD1 is a possible D gene (5 bases). There are 14 residues in the CDR3. Germline-derived CDR1 and CDR2 are WNHNN and SYGVQD (reference sequence). V shed 0 bases and J shed 5 bases, with 11 bases lying between them. The CDR3 region is CASSESAGLDEQYF. CDR3 sequence (DNA): TGCGCCAGCAGTGAGTCGGCAGGGTTAGACGAGCAGTACTTC.

The chain recombines TRBV7-2 with TRBJ2-1, with D maybe TRBD2 (6 bases). V lost 2 bases and J 0 bases, leaving 8 bases between the germline ends. Per germline, CDR1 SGHTA and CDR2 FQGNSA. The CDR3 length is 15 residues. The CDR3 DNA is TGTGCCAGCAGCTTAACGGGGGACTCCTACAATGAGCAGTTCTTC. Translation: CASSLTGDSYNEQFF.

This sequence joins TRBV9 and TRBJ1-1; weak D call: TRBD1 (5 bases). Looked up from germline, CDR1 is SGDLS and CDR2 is YYNGEE. CDR3 length: 15 amino acids. The V gene lost 4 bases and the J gene lost 0 bases, with 13 bases spanning the gap. CDR3 DNA: TGTGCCAGCAGCAAGTCTTCGACAGTGAACACTGAAGCTTTCTTT. It translates to CASSKSSTVNTEAFF.

This chain links TRBV19 with TRBJ2-1, with 9 bases fitting TRBD2. Germline CDR1 is LNHDA and CDR2 is SQIVND (reference sequence). The CDR3 extends over 17 amino acids. Unmatched junction bases numbered 11, after V lost 0 bases and J lost 8 bases. CDR3 DNA: TGTGCCAGTAGTATAGAAGCTGGGGGGACTAGCCGGCATGAGCAGTTCTTC. It is translated as CASSIEAGGTSRHEQFF.

This clone showed up just a few times. The chain uses TRBV29-1 and TRBJ2-3; 9 positions agree with TRBD1. The CDR3 has 13 amino acids. From germline, CDR1 is SQVTM and CDR2 ANQGSEA. V shed 7 bases, J shed 3 bases, and the junction held 5 bases outside the gene matches. The CDR3 here is CSADRGSTDTQYF. CDR3 coding DNA: TGCAGCGCTGACAGGGGGAGTACAGATACGCAGTATTTT.

The chain has TRBV5-4 and TRBJ2-1; 10 nucleotides align to TRBD2. Unmatched junction bases numbered 6, after V lost 5 bases and J lost 4 bases. CDR3 length: 15 residues. CDR1 SGHNT and CDR2 YYREEE come from the germline V gene (reference sequence). In DNA, the CDR3 is TGTGCCAGCAGACCCCCTAGCGGGAGTTACAATGAGCAGTTCTTC. It translates to CASRPPSGSYNEQFF.

The chain combines TRBV7-6 with TRBJ2-7; 7 bases align to TRBD2. The CDR3 contains 19 residues. CDR1 is SGHVS and CDR2 is FNYEAQ in the germline V gene. Trimming took 1 base from V and 2 from J; bases not matched to a gene: 17. CDR3: CASSLGTIARGLTPYEQYF. In nucleotides, the CDR3 is TGTGCCAGCAGCTTAGGGACTATAGCGCGGGGGTTGACCCCCTACGAGCAGTACTTC.

The rearrangement links TRBV29-1 to TRBJ2-1, with TRBD1 matching over 8 bases. This CDR3 is built from 12 residues. The trim removed 7 bases at V and 8 bases at J, leaving 7 bases unmatched. The germline V gene encodes CDR1 SQVTM and CDR2 ANQGSEA. The CDR3 here is CSAGTGLHEQFF. The CDR3 DNA sequence: TGCAGCGCCGGGACAGGTCTACATGAGCAGTTCTTC.

V is TRBV11-3 and J is TRBJ1-1, with no clear D. Trimming stripped 2 bases from V and 8 bases from J, with 12 bases between. Germline-derived CDR1 and CDR2 are SGHNT and YENEEA. This CDR3 contains 13 residues. The CDR3 bases are TGTGCCAGCAGCTTAATTGGGAGTGGCGAAGCTTTCTTT. Its translation is CASSLIGSGEAFF. Together with reference TRBV11-3 and TRBJ1-1, the CDR3 gives the full variable domain: EAGVVQSPRYKIIEKKQPVAFWCNPISGHNTLYWYLQNLGQGPELLIRYENEEAVDDSQLPKDRFSAERLKGVDSTLKIQPAELGDSAVYLCASSLIGSGEAFFGQGTRLTVV.

The chain combines TRBV6-6 with TRBJ2-7; D assignment may be TRBD1 or TRBD2 (5 bases each). Trimming shortened V by 2 bases and J by 6 bases, and 11 bases separated the two germline ends. The length of the CDR3 is 13 residues. Germline loops: CDR1 MNHNY, CDR2 SVGAGI (reference sequence). CDR3 nucleotides: TGTGCCAGCAGTTACAGGGACCTCTCCGAGCAGTACTTC. Protein: CASSYRDLSEQYF.

V gene TRBV5-6 combines with J gene TRBJ1-5; the D is unclear. Germline V gene lookup returns CDR1 SGHDT and CDR2 YYEEEE. This CDR3 contains 15 residues. Deletions cut 4 bases from V and 1 base from J, with 12 bases between. The CDR3 is CASSPRTLSNQPQHF. The CDR3 nucleotides read TGTGCCAGCAGCCCAAGGACCCTAAGCAATCAGCCCCAGCATTTT.

The chain links TRBV28 to TRBJ1-5, with 7 bases that match TRBD1. The length of the CDR3 is 14 residues. Germline V lookup: CDR1 MDHEN, CDR2 SYDVKM. Germline trimming cut 7 bases from V and 2 bases from J; bases unmatched to any gene: 5. CDR3 coding DNA: TGTGCCAGCAAGGGGGCGACGGGCAATCAGCCCCAGCATTTT. Translation gives CASKGATGNQPQHF.

The chain recombines TRBV5-8 with TRBJ2-5; 8 bases agree with TRBD2. This CDR3 region has 15 residues. Germline V gives CDR1 SGHTS, CDR2 YDEGEE. V shed 0 bases, J shed 4 bases, and the junction held 5 bases outside the gene matches. The chain's CDR3 is CASSLGSGIRETQYF. In DNA, the CDR3 is TGTGCCAGCAGCTTGGGTAGCGGGATTAGAGAGACCCAGTACTTC.

The chain links TRBV5-1 to TRBJ2-7, with 10 nucleotides matching TRBD2. After removal of 4 bases from V and 5 bases from J, the junction contained 6 bases not matched to a gene. CDR1 SGHRS and CDR2 YFSETQ come from the germline V gene. This CDR3 contains 14 residues. In nucleotides, the CDR3 is TGCGCCAGCAGCCGCCGGACTAGCGGCCACGAGCAGTACTTC. Protein product: CASSRRTSGHEQYF.

About this clone itself: The same CDR3 arises from other DNA sequences in this sample as well. The chain's CDR3 is CASSQSGTGTDTQYF. In nucleotides, the CDR3 is TGCGCCAGCAGCCAGTCCGGGACAGGCACAGATACGCAGTATTTT. The V gene is TRBV5-1, the J gene TRBJ2-3; 7 bases agree with TRBD1. The CDR3 spans 15 residues. V was clipped by 4 bases and J by 1 base; unmatched bases: 6. The germline V gene has CDR1 SGHRS and CDR2 YFSETQ.

The chain joins TRBV7-2 to TRBJ2-3; 7 bases fit TRBD2. Germline V gene lookup returns CDR1 SGHTA and CDR2 FQGNSA. J was trimmed by 2 bases and V by 5 bases; bases with no gene match: 7. This CDR3 is built from 15 residues. The CDR3 region has the DNA TGTGCCAGCAGCACACTAGCGAGCTACACAGATACGCAGTATTTT. This translates into CASSTLASYTDTQYF.

The chain links TRBV5-8 to TRBJ2-7; D is unresolved. In germline, CDR1 is SGHTS, CDR2 YDEGEE. The CDR3 consists of 13 residues. Trimming removed 4 bases at V and 0 bases at J, with 8 bases between. As DNA, the CDR3 is TGTGCCAGCAGCGGGTCCTACTCCTACGAGCAGTACTTC. Amino acid sequence: CASSGSYSYEQYF.

The chain uses TRBV10-1 and TRBJ1-3; tentative D call: TRBD1 (6 bases). The germline V and J ends were trimmed by 10 bases and 2 bases, with 15 bases remaining between them. Per the germline V gene, CDR1 is WNHNN and CDR2 is SYGVQD (reference sequence). The CDR3 length is 14 residues. CDR3 loop: CATVRQATGNTIYF. The CDR3 nucleotides are TGCGCCACCGTAAGACAGGCGACTGGAAACACCATATATTTT.

The V and J genes are TRBV28 and TRBJ2-7, with 13 bases that match TRBD2. Germline V lookup: CDR1 MDHEN, CDR2 SYDVKM. The ends lost 7 bases at V and 4 bases at J; junction bases unmatched: 10. CDR3 length: 16 residues. The CDR3 reads CASTLGGTSGKYEQYF. As DNA, the CDR3 is TGTGCCAGCACCTTAGGCGGGACTAGCGGGAAGTACGAGCAGTACTTC.

The J gene is TRBJ2-7, the V gene TRBV28, with no clear D. Germline CDR1 and CDR2: MDHEN and SYDVKM. The length of the CDR3 is 11 residues. V was cut by 8 bases and J by 2 bases, with 7 bases left in between. The CDR3 sequence: CASGLPYEQYF. The DNA for the CDR3 is TGTGCCAGCGGCTTACCCTACGAGCAGTACTTC. Full variable domain (rest looked up from reference TRBV28 and TRBJ2-7): DVKVTQSSRYLVKRTGEKVFLECVQDMDHENMFWYRQDPGLGLRLIYFSYDVKMKEKGDIPEGYSVSREKKERFSLILESASTNQTSMYLCASGLPYEQYFGPGTRLTVT.

The chain is built from TRBV6-1 and TRBJ1-5; D is undetermined. Trimming left V 3 bases short and J 0 bases short, with 6 bases between. This CDR3 has 14 amino acids. Germline V gene lookup returns CDR1 MNHNS and CDR2 SASEGT. The DNA for the CDR3 is TGTGCCAGCAGTGACGGTTCTAGCAATCAGCCCCAGCATTTT. Encoded protein: CASSDGSSNQPQHF.

This sequence joins TRBV6-5 and TRBJ2-5; D may be TRBD1 (6 bases). The CDR3 covers 15 residues. The ends were cut back, 2 bases at V and 3 bases at J, with 13 bases in the middle. Germline values: CDR1 MNHEY, CDR2 SVGAGI. The DNA for the CDR3 is TGTGCCAGCAGTTACCCGCCGGGGACAAAAGAGACCCAGTACTTC. As protein: CASSYPPGTKETQYF.

The chain uses TRBV7-3 and TRBJ2-6; D gene ambiguous. Germline V gives CDR1 SGHTA, CDR2 FQGTGA. The CDR3 loop spans 20 amino acids. V shed 3 bases and J shed 0 bases, with 21 bases lying between them. CDR3 DNA: TGTGCCAGCAGCTTTGGCGGTTTCTGGGGATCCGGCTCTGGGGCCAACGTCCTGACTTTC. As protein: CASSFGGFWGSGSGANVLTF.